This T cell receptor beta chain was sequenced for a study of T cells in Graves' hyperthyroidism and ophthalmopathy. Thyroid ultrasound and orbital computed tomography, with clinical symptoms and serum thyroxine and TRAb, informed diagnoses. Amplification targeted TCR beta CDR3 regions from RNA transcripts. When the TCR CDR3 underwent first-round RT-PCR, the HTBI primer set was used. TCRdb re-called the multiplex PCR reads with MiXCR, one entry per CDR3 protein. The sample consists of roughly 500,000 distinct CDR3 sequences, approximately 25% of them appearing once. This receptor was identified in a woman between 25 and 40 years old with Graves' ophthalmopathy. Input material: blood.

CDR3 sequence reads: CASSIGGPNGAYEQYF. The DNA for the CDR3 is TGTGCCAGCAGTATTGGGGGACCCAACGGGGCTTACGAGCAGTACTTC. The chain is built from TRBV28 and TRBJ2-7; possibly TRBD1 or TRBD2 for D (5 bases each). V was pared by 5 bases and J by 4 bases, with 21 bases between. The V gene's germline CDR1 is MDHEN and CDR2 SYDVKM. The CDR3 is 16 residues long.